Listed here are 23 T cell receptor beta chains from one sample, sequenced in a study of early T cells in non-severe SARS-CoV-2 infection. TCRdb independently ran MiXCR on the 5' RACE reads; one entry per CDR3 protein. Among tens of thousands of distinct CDR3 sequences listed, more than 15% were seen once. Sequenced here: whole blood, sampled at baseline. All receptors come from an adult who was a healthcare worker with PCR-confirmed SARS-CoV-2 infection or an uninfected control (not recorded which).

There are a few counts of this clonotype. This sequence joins TRBV27 and TRBJ1-2, with D possibly being TRBD1 (6 bases). CDR1 and CDR2 from the germline V gene are MNHEY and SMNVEV (reference sequence). This CDR3 is built from 14 residues. V lost 3 bases and J 7 bases, leaving 15 bases between the germline ends. In DNA form, the CDR3 reads TGTGCCAGCAGTTTCCGAGGAACAGGGTCTGGCTACACCTTC. As protein: CASSFRGTGSGYTF.

This clonotype was found a few times. CDR3 nucleotides: TGTGCCAGCAGCGGAGCGCAGGGCTACGAGCAGTACTTC. Its protein is CASSGAQGYEQYF. This chain links TRBV9 with TRBJ2-7; D may be TRBD1 (5 bases). Trimming left V 3 bases short and J 3 bases short, with 10 bases between. Germline CDR1 is SGDLS and CDR2 is YYNGEE. CDR3 length equals 13 residues.

The V and J genes are TRBV11-3 and TRBJ1-1; D might be TRBD1 (5 bases). Germline values: CDR1 SGHNT, CDR2 YENEEA. This CDR3 contains 14 residues. The V end was cut by 1 base, the J end by 5 bases, with 11 bases between. The CDR3 DNA follows: TGTGCCAGCAGCTTAGGAAGGGACGGAACTGAAGCTTTCTTT. Translated, it gives CASSLGRDGTEAFF.

In this sample, this clonotype turned up a few times. The V gene is TRBV3-1, the J gene TRBJ1-5; no reliable D call. The ends were cut back, 2 bases at V and 7 bases at J, with 6 bases in the middle. This CDR3 contains 12 residues. Germline V gives CDR1 LGHDT, CDR2 YNNKEL (reference sequence). The CDR3 sequence: CASSQLDQPQHF. CDR3 nucleotide sequence: TGTGCCAGCAGCCAACTTGACCAGCCCCAGCATTTT.

The table lists this clonotype with many counts. This chain connects TRBV20-1 to TRBJ1-1, with 8 positions matching TRBD1. V was pared by 5 bases and J by 4 bases, with 9 bases of the junction left unmatched. The CDR3 is made up of 14 amino acids. In germline, CDR1 is DFQATT, CDR2 SNEGSKA (reference sequence). The CDR3 DNA follows: TGCAGTGCTCAGAGGTCGGACAGGGCCACTGAAGCTTTCTTT. Its protein is CSAQRSDRATEAFF.

The V and J genes are TRBV18 and TRBJ2-7; TRBD1 agrees at 8 bases. The CDR3 is made up of 16 amino acids. Trimming cost V 3 bases and J 2 bases; bases outside gene matches: 9. Germline V lookup: CDR1 KGHSH, CDR2 LQKENI. The CDR3: CASSPQTTGDTYEQYF. CDR3 nucleotides: TGTGCCAGCTCACCCCAAACGACAGGGGACACCTACGAGCAGTACTTC.

This clonotype was picked up a small number of times. CDR3 sequence: CASSYGGAGEKLFF. In DNA, the CDR3 is TGTGCCAGCAGTTACGGGGGGGCAGGAGAAAAACTGTTTTTT. The V call is TRBV6-6, the J call TRBJ1-4; D is perhaps TRBD1 (6 bases). Germline V gene data show CDR1 as MNHNY and CDR2 as SVGAGI (reference sequence). The ends were cut back, 2 bases at V and 8 bases at J, with 12 bases in the middle. This CDR3 has 14 residues.

This clonotype turned up a few times. The chain has TRBV27 and TRBJ1-2; 9 nucleotides match TRBD1. There are 15 residues in the CDR3. The ends lost 6 bases at V and 3 bases at J; junction bases unmatched: 8. Germline CDR1 is MNHEY and CDR2 is SMNVEV (reference sequence). CDR3 region: CASSPGTGRHYGYTF. CDR3 DNA: TGTGCCAGCAGCCCCGGGACAGGGCGGCACTATGGCTACACCTTC.

The chain recombines TRBV6-2 or TRBV6-3 with TRBJ2-3; 9 bases fit TRBD2. CDR1 and CDR2 (germline): MNHEY, SVGEGT. The CDR3 covers 15 residues. V lost 6 bases to trimming and J lost 0 bases; unmatched junction nucleotides: 4. CDR3 amino acids: CASRPSGKSTDTQYF. The CDR3 bases are TGTGCCAGCAGACCTAGCGGGAAGAGCACAGATACGCAGTATTTT.

This clonotype was detected only a few times. The chain combines TRBV4-2 with TRBJ1-2; 10 bases match TRBD1. Per the germline V gene, CDR1 is LGHNA and CDR2 is YNFKEQ. This CDR3 is built from 15 residues. V shed 2 bases and J 1 base; nucleotides not matched to a gene: 1. The CDR3 region has the DNA TGTGCCAGCAGCCAAAGGACAGGGGGTAACTATGGCTACACCTTC. Amino acids: CASSQRTGGNYGYTF.

The chain has TRBV7-6 and TRBJ2-1; weak D call: TRBD2 (6 bases). V was clipped by 2 bases and J by 5 bases, with 22 bases between them. Germline CDR1 SGHVS, CDR2 FNYEAQ. This CDR3 is 18 amino acids long. The CDR3 protein is CASSLSLRGTYSDNEQFF. The DNA for the CDR3 is TGTGCCAGCAGCTTATCGTTGCGGGGTACCTACAGCGACAATGAGCAGTTCTTC.

This clonotype was observed a few times. The chain uses TRBV10-3 and TRBJ2-7; 7 bases are shared with TRBD2. Germline loops: CDR1 ENHRY, CDR2 SYGVKD. The CDR3 loop spans 14 amino acids. The trim removed 4 bases at V and 4 bases at J, leaving 7 bases unmatched. CDR3 bases: TGTGCCATCAGTGCGGGGGGATTTGGGTACGAGCAGTACTTC. This translates into CAISAGGFGYEQYF.

The chain couples TRBV4-3 to TRBJ2-3; TRBD2 agrees at 10 bases. The CDR3 consists of 15 residues. V lost 3 bases to trimming and J lost 6 bases; unmatched junction nucleotides: 6. The germline V gene encodes CDR1 LGHNA and CDR2 YSLEER. The CDR3 is CASSHSAGGGDTQYF. Here the CDR3 DNA reads TGCGCCAGCAGCCATTCAGCGGGAGGGGGGGATACGCAGTATTTT.

The chain recombines TRBV11-2 with TRBJ2-2; tentatively, D is TRBD2 (6 bases). Deletions cut 1 base from V and 4 bases from J, with 19 bases between. Per the germline V gene, CDR1 is SGHAT and CDR2 is FQNNGV. This CDR3 region has 18 residues. The CDR3 sequence: CASSLVSEVTRLTGELFF. The CDR3 coding sequence is TGTGCCAGCAGCTTAGTTAGCGAAGTGACTAGGCTCACCGGGGAGCTGTTTTTT.

This clonotype has just a few counts. The J gene is TRBJ1-3, the V gene TRBV3-1; 8 bases are shared with TRBD1. V dropped 3 bases and J dropped 2; count of bases not matched to a gene: 9. The V gene's germline CDR1 is LGHDT and CDR2 YNNKEL (reference sequence). The CDR3 totals 17 residues. Written as DNA, the CDR3 is TGTGCCAGCAGCCATGCCGGGACAGGAAAGACTGGAAACACCATATATTTT. It specifies CASSHAGTGKTGNTIYF.

This clonotype has just a few counts. A read error may account for a junction end that differs from germline. The chain recombines TRBV12-3 or TRBV12-4 with TRBJ2-3; 7 bases match TRBD2. CDR3 length equals 15 residues. CDR3 in amino acids: CASSLAAQLTDTQYF. In nucleotides, the CDR3 is TGTGCCAGCAGTCTAGCGGCCCAACTCACAGATACGCAGTATTTT.

The rearrangement links TRBV18 to TRBJ1-4; tentatively, D is TRBD1 (6 bases). Germline loops: CDR1 KGHSH, CDR2 LQKENI. V was cut by 3 bases and J by 8 bases, with 19 bases left in between. The CDR3 covers 16 residues. This CDR3 is CASSPLDPWGAEKLFF. DNA of the CDR3: TGTGCCAGCTCACCCCTGGACCCTTGGGGGGCCGAAAAACTGTTTTTT.

The chain uses TRBV7-2 and TRBJ1-5; no definite D call. V lost 1 base, J lost 6 bases, and 4 bases lay in between. Looked up from germline, CDR1 is SGHTA and CDR2 is FQGNSA. This CDR3 has 12 residues. CDR3 loop: CASSLVSQPQHF. CDR3 sequence (DNA): TGTGCCAGCAGCTTAGTTTCTCAGCCCCAGCATTTT.

The chain links TRBV7-8 to TRBJ1-3, with D possibly TRBD1 on 5 matching bases. The CDR3 consists of 14 residues. In germline, CDR1 is SGHVS, CDR2 FQNEAQ. Trimming removed 2 bases at V and 3 bases at J, with 8 bases between. CDR3 coding DNA: TGTGCCAGCAGCTTAAGACAGAGTGGAAACACCATATATTTT. Its translation: CASSLRQSGNTIYF.

The table lists this clonotype with a few counts. This chain links TRBV20-1 with TRBJ2-7; a possible D gene is TRBD1 (5 bases). The CDR3 consists of 11 residues. Trimming took 5 bases from V and 3 from J, leaving 8 bases between them. CDR1 and CDR2 (germline): DFQATT, SNEGSKA (reference sequence). CDR3 nucleotides: TGCAGTGCTGTCGACAGCTACGAGCAGTACTTC. Translation gives CSAVDSYEQYF.

This clonotype was seen a few times. The chain uses TRBV28 and TRBJ1-6, with D possibly TRBD1 on 5 matching bases. This CDR3 spans 14 amino acids. The V end lost 3 bases, the J end lost 10 bases, and 13 bases lay between the germline ends. The V gene's germline CDR1 is MDHEN and CDR2 SYDVKM. CDR3 bases: TGTGCCAGCAGTTTTCAGGGCGGATTCTCACCCCTCCACTTT. The encoded protein is CASSFQGGFSPLHF.

This chain links TRBV9 with TRBJ2-2, with 12 bases aligning to TRBD2. J gave up 6 bases and V 4 bases, and 4 bases lay outside the gene matches. Germline-derived CDR1 and CDR2 are SGDLS and YYNGEE. The CDR3 runs 15 residues. CDR3 sequence reads: CASSPRLAGAGELFF. The CDR3 nucleotides are TGTGCCAGCAGCCCCCGACTAGCGGGAGCCGGGGAGCTGTTTTTT.

This clonotype appeared many times. The V gene is TRBV19, the J gene TRBJ2-1; D is unclear. CDR1 and CDR2 (germline): LNHDA, SQIVND (reference sequence). Deletions cut 5 bases from V and 10 bases from J, with 15 bases between. The CDR3 runs to 13 residues. The CDR3 here is CASSPPNTEEQFF. In DNA form, the CDR3 reads TGTGCCAGTAGTCCCCCAAACACGGAAGAGCAGTTCTTC.